This T cell receptor beta chain was obtained from a study of cytomegalovirus exposure and HLA in healthy donors. General study findings and limits: Earlier analysis yielded a pattern in which most TCR beta V segments were productive about 87% or about 30% of the time. Among TCR sequences, most were rare, though some public TCRs appeared in many donors.

Vbeta (60) and Jbeta (13) primers were used in the PCR. Study processing details: Roughly 11 million of the 60 million to 90 million unique TCR beta chains counted in a later analysis were shared. Assay: immunoSEQ multiplex PCR; the TCRdb copy retains only in-frame clones and omits some. That table is the source of V, J and clone size, and D and trimming were worked out from the DNA. The sample records some 56,000 clones, about 80% being singletons. Each of the donors was a healthy bone marrow donor. V shed 5 bases, J shed 4 bases, and the junction held 8 bases outside the gene matches. Germline loops: CDR1 SGHRS, CDR2 YFSETQ. The CDR3 runs to 16 residues. This clone was seen a single time. What it binds is unknown.

The TCR was taken from a man aged 45-60 years in good health and CMV-seronegative. This chain links TRBV5-1 with TRBJ1-6, with TRBD1 matching over 8 bases. The sample consisted of PBMCs. CDR3 loop: CASSFGQGVYNSPLHF. Here the CDR3 DNA reads TGCGCCAGCAGTTTCGGACAGGGAGTTTATAATTCACCCCTCCACTTT.